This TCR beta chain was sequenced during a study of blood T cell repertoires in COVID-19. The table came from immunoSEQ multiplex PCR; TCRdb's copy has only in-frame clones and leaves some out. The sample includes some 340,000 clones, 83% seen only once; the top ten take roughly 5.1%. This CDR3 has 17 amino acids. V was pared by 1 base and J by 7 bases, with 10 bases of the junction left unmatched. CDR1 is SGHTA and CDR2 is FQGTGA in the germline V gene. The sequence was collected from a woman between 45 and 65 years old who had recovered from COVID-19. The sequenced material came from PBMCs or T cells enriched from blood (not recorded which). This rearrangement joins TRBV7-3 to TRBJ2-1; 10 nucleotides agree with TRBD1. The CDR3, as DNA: TGTGCCAGCAGCTTAAAACCGGGACAGGGGTTGAGGAATGAGCAGTTCTTC. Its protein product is CASSLKPGQGLRNEQFF. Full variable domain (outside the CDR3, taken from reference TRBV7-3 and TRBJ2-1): GAGVSQTPSNKVTEKGKYVELRCDPISGHTALYWYRQSLGQGPEFLIYFQGTGAADDSGLPNDRFFAVRPEGSVSTLKIQRTERGDSAVYLCASSLKPGQGLRNEQFFGPGTRLTVL.